This T cell receptor beta chain was profiled in a study of radiotherapy plus CTLA-4 blockade in lung cancer. Study summary: Disease control was seen in around 31% of patients, objective responses in approximately 19%.

Clones were read by immunoSEQ multiplex PCR, and TCRdb kept only the in-frame ones, dropping some. The sample has about 84,000 clones; about two thirds are singletons. The V and J ends lost 2 bases and 6 bases respectively, with 11 bases between them. Germline V gene data show CDR1 as SEHNR and CDR2 as FQNEAQ (reference sequence). CDR3 length: 14 residues. CTLA-4 blockade with ipilimumab, together with focal radiation, was given to patients with chemo-refractory metastatic non-small-cell lung cancer. This clone was picked up a small number of times. Its cognate antigen is unknown. Regarding the study as a whole: The authors reported that early blood T cell clone dynamics, with interferon-beta, best predicted response. Blood-borne expansion of tumor-derived TCR clones followed radiotherapy plus ipilimumab.

The V and J genes are TRBV7-9 and TRBJ2-1; D is perhaps TRBD2 (5 bases). The input for sequencing was peripheral blood, taken from a patient treated with radiotherapy plus ipilimumab. This TCR was sampled from a human donor with non-small cell lung cancer that progressed on radiotherapy plus ipilimumab. CDR3 in DNA: TGTGCCAGCAGCTTATCCGGTAGCGCCAATGAGCAGTTCTTC. Translating it yields CASSLSGSANEQFF.